This T cell receptor (beta chain) is from a study of T cell responses to AZD1222 COVID-19 vaccine (dated by TCRdb to about 2021). Study-level background: TCR sequencing covered roughly 230 trial participants: about 210 given two doses of AZD1222 and about 26 given two doses of MenACWY control vaccine. Trial participants were enrolled by age into 18-55, 56-69 and 70-plus year subgroups, with roughly 160, 29 and 62 TCR-sequenced participants respectively.

The CDR3 measures 15 amino acids from cysteine to phenylalanine. Only the CDR3 portion is preserved as DNA: 45 bases, with reading frame beginning at the first base. From a lookup of the germline V gene, CDR1 and CDR2 are MNHEY and SVGAGI. V is pruned by 6 bases and J by 11 bases, leaving 11 bases of the junction without a gene match. Points the paper makes about the study in general: Nearly half of unique spike-specific TCRs reportedly recognized epitopes outside regions mutated in the B.1.351 and B.1.1.7 variants. No day 14 peak-response samples were available, so repertoires were characterized only after the peak T cell response. The whole spike protein was spanned by vaccine-associated CD4 TCRs, and dominant responses were seen in regions 160-218 and 743-854. A significant rise in spike-specific TCR breadth and depth was observed after two AZD1222 doses relative to day 0 and relative to MenACWY recipients. In the small 56-69-year group, the increase in depth fell short of significance, most likely because of low power. Participants were mostly white British, with more females than males. The authors suggested clonal diversity may have been underestimated. Conclusions about previously exposed vaccinees were limited because only a handful of AZD1222 recipients were SARS-CoV-2 seropositive at baseline.

In this sample, this clone turned up once. Its antigen is unknown. The input lacks base qualities; no much larger clone sits a single base away. The CDR3 regions of human TCRbeta chains were analyzed by immunosequencing. Per the authors' processing: Repertoire TCRs were matched against a reference library of SARS-CoV-2-specific TCRs generated with the MIRA antigen-specificity platform. Breadth meant the fraction of unique TCRs that were SARS-CoV-2-associated, whereas depth meant the fraction of total T cells that were SARS-CoV-2-associated. Using the MIRA data, each spike-specific TCR was assigned both to the spike region to which the TCR was reactive and to a CD4 or CD8 class. Log10-transformed breadth and depth values were compared by one-way ANOVA with Sidak's multiple comparisons tests. Entries here come from immuneACCESS through TCRdb and include only in-frame sequences with V and J called. Some clones fail to appear in such tables; in the studies checked, an unresolved V gene covers under half of the shortfall, and the cause of the remainder is unknown. The D gene and trimming were derived from the DNA, and the V and J assignments and clone size from that table. The table for this sample lists tens of thousands of clones; 80% of them were counted only once. Jointly, the top ten make up 4% to 5% of the sample.

Sample time point, as interpreted from the label and publication: about 28 days (+/-7) after the second vaccine dose. AZD1222 recipients with second doses at about 4 weeks or about 12 weeks were pooled, because spike-specific TCR depth and breadth did not differ between schedules. Samples from vaccinated people were obtained from the UK trials COV001 and COV002, which included a single-blind randomized controlled phase 2/3 trial of AZD1222 (ChAdOx1 nCoV-19) in healthy adults. Trial participant PBMC samples were collected at day 0 and day 28 after the second dose for TCRbeta chain sequencing. This material consisted of peripheral blood, taken 28 days after the second AZD1222 dose. The source is an adult who received the AZD1222 COVID-19 vaccine. The chain links TRBV6-5 with TRBJ1-4; TRBD1 agrees with 11 junctional bases. The nucleotide sequence reads TGTGCCAGCAGAGGTACCGGGACAGGGGGGGAGAAACTGTTTTTT. Its product reads: CASRGTGTGGEKLFF.